Listed below are T cell receptor beta chains from one sample, sequenced in a study of T cell responses to AZD1222 COVID-19 vaccine. Sequenced by immunoSEQ multiplex PCR; TCRdb stores in-frame clones only, minus some. The sample yields 100,000 or so clones, roughly 82% seen once. The source was peripheral blood, collected on day 0 of AZD1222 vaccination. Receptors were obtained from an adult in good health. CDR3s include the opening cysteine and the closing phenylalanine or tryptophan. The D gene is left open where the match is weak. Clone size appears in some rows only: once, few, many, or a class for an expanded clone.

>.|.|TRBJ2-4|TRBV7-2
TGTGCCAGCAGCTTCGAAGGGGCGGACATTCAGTACTTC
CASSFEGADIQYF
>TRBD2|.|TRBJ2-5|TRBV19
TGTGCCAGTAGTTCGAGCGGGGGTAGGGAAGAGACCCAGTACTTC
CASSSSGGREETQYF
>.|.|TRBJ2-7|TRBV7-8
TGTGCCAGCAGCCTAATTGGGAACGAGCAGTACTTC
CASSLIGNEQYF
>TRBD1|.|TRBJ2-2|TRBV10-3
TGTGCCATCAGTGGGTGGACAGGGGGTTTCGACACCGGGGAGCTGTTTTTT
CAISGWTGGFDTGELFF
>.|once|TRBJ2-2|TRBV4-3
TGCGCCAGCAGCCCACAGCGGTTTTGGACCGGGGAGCTGTTTTTT
CASSPQRFWTGELFF
>.|.|TRBJ1-6|TRBV12-5
TGTGCTAGTGGTTTAAACGGATACTCACCCCTCCACTTT
CASGLNGYSPLHF
>.|.|TRBJ1-2|TRBV4-1
TGCGCCAGCAGCCAAGATGGACAGCTTAACTATGGCTACACCTTC
CASSQDGQLNYGYTF
>.|.|TRBJ1-3|TRBV3-1/TRBV3-2
TGTGCCAGCAGCCAAGCGACACTCTCTGGAAACACCATATATTTT
CASSQATLSGNTIYF
>TRBD1|.|TRBJ1-6|TRBV10-3
TGTGCCATCAGTGCCGACAGGGTAGGTTCACCCCTCCACTTT
CAISADRVGSPLHF
>TRBD1|.|TRBJ1-5|TRBV7-8
TGTGCCAGCAGCTTAGCATCAGGGGGGAGTCAGCCCCAGCATTTT
CASSLASGGSQPQHF
>TRBD2|once|TRBJ2-1|TRBV3-1/TRBV3-2
TGTGCCAGCAGCCAGGCCCGGGGGGGCCTCTACAATGAGCAGTTCTTC
CASSQARGGLYNEQFF
>.|.|TRBJ1-6|TRBV6-1
TGTGCCAGCAGTGACCCGCGACCCCTCCACTTT
CASSDPRPLHF
>TRBD1|.|TRBJ1-1|TRBV5-1
TGCGCCAGCAGCTTGGACAGGGGGAACACTGAAGCTTTCTTT
CASSLDRGNTEAFF
>TRBD2|.|TRBJ2-2|TRBV5-5
TGTGCCAGCAGCTTTATCCCCGGACTAGCCAACACCGGGGAGCTGTTTTTT
CASSFIPGLANTGELFF
>TRBD2|.|TRBJ2-1|TRBV30
TGTGCCTCCTCTAGCGGGGGGGGGACCTACAATGAGCAGTTCTTC
CASSSGGGTYNEQFF
>.|.|TRBJ2-7|TRBV5-6
TGTGCCAGTCAGGGGACCTACGAGCAGTACTTC
CASQGTYEQYF
>.|.|TRBJ2-7|TRBV27
TGTGCCAGCAGTTACTCAACAGGCTACGAGCAGTACTTC
CASSYSTGYEQYF
>TRBD1|.|TRBJ1-2|TRBV6-5
TGTGCCAGCAGGTGGGACAGTTCCTATGGCTACACCTTC
CASRWDSSYGYTF
>TRBD1|.|TRBJ1-4|TRBV10-3
TGTGCCTCTACTACCGGGACAGACTTGGATCAACTGTTTTTT
CASTTGTDLDQLFF
>.|large|TRBJ2-7|TRBV7-6
TGTGCCAGCAGCTTAGGGCCGAACTACGAGCAGTACTTC
CASSLGPNYEQYF
>.|.|TRBJ2-2|TRBV6-2/TRBV6-3
TGTGCCAGCAGTTACTCGAGGAACACCGGGGAGCTGTTTTTT
CASSYSRNTGELFF
>TRBD1|.|TRBJ2-2|TRBV18
TGTGCCAGCTCACCGCCCGGGACAGGGGGCACCGGGGAGCTGTTTTTT
CASSPPGTGGTGELFF
>TRBD1|once|TRBJ1-3|TRBV30
TGTGCCCGGACAGGGAGCTTTGGAAACACCATATATTTT
CARTGSFGNTIYF
>.|.|TRBJ1-2|TRBV18
TGTGCCAGCTCACCACCGAACCAGGGGGGCTACACCTTC
CASSPPNQGGYTF
>TRBD1|.|TRBJ1-3|TRBV19
TGTGCCAGTAGTACGACAGGGGGAAACACCATATATTTT
CASSTTGGNTIYF
>.|.|TRBJ1-1|TRBV5-4
TGTGCCAGCAGCCACCCCAAGGATTTGAACACTGAAGCTTTCTTT
CASSHPKDLNTEAFF
>.|.|TRBJ2-1|TRBV11-3
TGTGCCAGCAGTAGAGCATCCTACAATGAGCAGTTCTTC
CASSRASYNEQFF
>.|.|TRBJ1-1|TRBV5-4
TGTGCCAGCTCCCCGGGGGCATGGGAGAACACTGAAGCTTTCTTT
CASSPGAWENTEAFF
>.|.|TRBJ1-1|TRBV7-9
TGTGCCAGCAGCTTACCTATATTGGGCACTGAAGCTTTCTTT
CASSLPILGTEAFF
>.|.|TRBJ1-2|TRBV2
TGTGCCAGCAGCCTCTCAAGAGGTGGGATCGTACGCGGCTACACCTTC
CASSLSRGGIVRGYTF
>TRBD1|.|TRBJ1-5|TRBV29-1
TGCAGCGTTGTTCAAGGACAGGGGCATCAGCCCCAGCATTTT
CSVVQGQGHQPQHF
>.|once|TRBJ2-5|TRBV7-2
TGTGCCAGCAGCGCAGTTTTGGGTTCCCTCCAAGAGACCCAGTACTTC
CASSAVLGSLQETQYF
>.|.|TRBJ2-3|TRBV10-3
TGTGCCATCAGTGAGTCGAGGGCAGGGAGAGATACGCAGTATTTT
CAISESRAGRDTQYF
>TRBD1|.|TRBJ1-2|TRBV7-2
TGTGCCAGCAGCTTCATGACAAGGACAGGGGATGGCTACACCTTC
CASSFMTRTGDGYTF
>TRBD2|.|TRBJ2-1|TRBV30
TGTGCCTGGAGTGCTATTACCGGGACTAGCGGGGGGTCACCAAACAATGAGCAGTTCTTC
CAWSAITGTSGGSPNNEQFF
>TRBD2|.|TRBJ2-1|TRBV11-3
TGTGCCAGCAGCTTAGATGCCGAACTAGCGGGGGGCAGCAATGAGCAGTTCTTC
CASSLDAELAGGSNEQFF